Listed here is a single TCR beta chain. This entry belongs to a study of blood T cell repertoires in COVID-19. Background on the study: COVID-19 samples collected from the United States, Italy and Spain covered acute and convalescent phases. PBMCs, B-cell-depleted T cells, or T cells provided the cDNA or gDNA that made up the material.

Germline CDR1 is SGHRS and CDR2 is YFSETQ. CDR3 length equals 16 residues. Trimming removed 3 bases from V and 2 bases from J; junction bases left unmatched: 10. How the authors handled the data: Nucleated cell counts were estimated from reference gene primer amplification. TCRdb keeps only in-frame clones here, not all; method: immunoSEQ multiplex PCR. V and J calls and clone size are those listed in that table; D and trimming were worked out from the DNA. This table has 37,000 or so clones, 70% to 80% appearing once. The gene calls are TRBV5-1 and TRBJ2-7, with 8 bases identical to TRBD2. The source is a man aged 60 to 75 with active COVID-19. Sequencing used peripheral blood. CDR3 amino acids: CASSSGLSGGPYEQYF. CDR3 coding DNA: TGCGCCAGCAGCTCCGGACTAAGCGGGGGTCCCTACGAGCAGTACTTC.